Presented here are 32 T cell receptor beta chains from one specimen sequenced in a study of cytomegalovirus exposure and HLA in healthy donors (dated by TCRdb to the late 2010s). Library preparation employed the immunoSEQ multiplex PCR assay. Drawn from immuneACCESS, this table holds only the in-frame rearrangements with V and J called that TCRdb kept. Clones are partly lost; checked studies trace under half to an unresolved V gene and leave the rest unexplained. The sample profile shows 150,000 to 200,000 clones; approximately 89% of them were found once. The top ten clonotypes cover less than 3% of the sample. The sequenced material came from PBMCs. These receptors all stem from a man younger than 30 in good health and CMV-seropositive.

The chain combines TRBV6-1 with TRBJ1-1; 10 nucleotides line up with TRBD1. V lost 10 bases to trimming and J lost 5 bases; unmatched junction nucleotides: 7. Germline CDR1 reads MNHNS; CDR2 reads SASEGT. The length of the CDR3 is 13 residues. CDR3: CATRQGAETEAFF. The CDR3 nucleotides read TGTGCCACCCGACAGGGGGCTGAAACTGAAGCTTTCTTT.

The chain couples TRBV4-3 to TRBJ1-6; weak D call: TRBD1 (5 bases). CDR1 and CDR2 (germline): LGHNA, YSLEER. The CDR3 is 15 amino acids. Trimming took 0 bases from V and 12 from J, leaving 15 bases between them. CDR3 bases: TGCGCCAGCAGCCAAGAGAGACAGCTAGAGATACCCCTCCACTTT. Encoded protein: CASSQERQLEIPLHF.

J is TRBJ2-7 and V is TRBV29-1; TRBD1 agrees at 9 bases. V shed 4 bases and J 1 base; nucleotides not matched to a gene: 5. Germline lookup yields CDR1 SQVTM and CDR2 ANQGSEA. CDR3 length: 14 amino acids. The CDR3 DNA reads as TGCAGCGTTGGGGGGACAGGGAGTTCCTACGAGCAGTACTTC. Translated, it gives CSVGGTGSSYEQYF.

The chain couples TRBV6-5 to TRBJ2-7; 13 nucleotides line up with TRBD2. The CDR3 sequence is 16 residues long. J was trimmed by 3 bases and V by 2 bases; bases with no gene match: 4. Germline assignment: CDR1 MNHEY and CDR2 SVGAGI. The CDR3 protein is CASSYVRTSGSYEQYF. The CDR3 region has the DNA TGTGCCAGCAGTTACGTCAGGACTAGCGGGAGCTACGAGCAGTACTTC.

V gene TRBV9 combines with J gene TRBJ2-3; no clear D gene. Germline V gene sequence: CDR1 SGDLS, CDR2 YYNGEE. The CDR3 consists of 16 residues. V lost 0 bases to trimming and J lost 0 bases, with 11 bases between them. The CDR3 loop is CASSVVPAPSTDTQYF. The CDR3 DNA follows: TGTGCCAGCAGCGTAGTACCAGCGCCTAGCACAGATACGCAGTATTTT.

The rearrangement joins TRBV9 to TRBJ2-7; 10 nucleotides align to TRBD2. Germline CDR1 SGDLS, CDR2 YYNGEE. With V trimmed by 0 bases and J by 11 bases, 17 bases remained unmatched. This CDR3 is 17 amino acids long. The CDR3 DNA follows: TGTGCCAGCAGCGTAGGTCTAGCGGGGGCGATTGCCCGGTTGGAGTACTTC. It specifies CASSVGLAGAIARLEYF.

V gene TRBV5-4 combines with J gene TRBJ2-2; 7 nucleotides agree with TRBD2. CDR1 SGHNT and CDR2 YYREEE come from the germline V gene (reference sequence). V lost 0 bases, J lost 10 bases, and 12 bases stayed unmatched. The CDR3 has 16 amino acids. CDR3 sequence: CASSLARGTIVPELFF. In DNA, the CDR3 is TGTGCCAGCAGCTTGGCCCGAGGGACTATTGTCCCGGAGCTGTTTTTT.

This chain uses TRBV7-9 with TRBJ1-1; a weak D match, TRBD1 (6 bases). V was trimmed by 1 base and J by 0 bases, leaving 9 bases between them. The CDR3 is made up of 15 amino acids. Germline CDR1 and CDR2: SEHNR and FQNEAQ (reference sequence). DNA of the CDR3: TGTGCCAGCAGCTTAGGGGGACACTTGAACACTGAAGCTTTCTTT. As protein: CASSLGGHLNTEAFF.

The DNA of the CDR3 is TGTGCCAGCAGCGCTAATCCAGGGGAGAGCCAAGAGACCCAGTACTTC. It yields the protein CASSANPGESQETQYF. The chain has TRBV9 and TRBJ2-5; D may be TRBD1 (6 bases). The CDR3 extends over 16 amino acids. The germline gives CDR1 SGDLS, CDR2 YYNGEE. The ends were cut back, 3 bases at V and 1 base at J, with 16 bases in the middle.

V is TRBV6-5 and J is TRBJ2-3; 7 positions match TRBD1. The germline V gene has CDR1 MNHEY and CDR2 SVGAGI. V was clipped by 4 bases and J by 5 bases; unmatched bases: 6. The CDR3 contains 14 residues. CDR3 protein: CASSFQHRGDTQYF. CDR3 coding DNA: TGTGCCAGCAGTTTCCAACACAGGGGAGATACGCAGTATTTT.

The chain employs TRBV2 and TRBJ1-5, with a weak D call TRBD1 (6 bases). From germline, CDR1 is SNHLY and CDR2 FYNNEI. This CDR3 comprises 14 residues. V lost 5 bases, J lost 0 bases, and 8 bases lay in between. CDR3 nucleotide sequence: TGTGCCAGCAGTTGGGACACTAGCAATCAGCCCCAGCATTTT. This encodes CASSWDTSNQPQHF.

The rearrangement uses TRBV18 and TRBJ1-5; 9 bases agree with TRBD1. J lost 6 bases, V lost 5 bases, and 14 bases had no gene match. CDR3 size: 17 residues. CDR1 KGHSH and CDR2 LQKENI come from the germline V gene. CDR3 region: CASSGNGPGQGSQPQHF. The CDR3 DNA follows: TGTGCCAGCTCAGGGAATGGACCGGGACAGGGAAGTCAGCCCCAGCATTTT.

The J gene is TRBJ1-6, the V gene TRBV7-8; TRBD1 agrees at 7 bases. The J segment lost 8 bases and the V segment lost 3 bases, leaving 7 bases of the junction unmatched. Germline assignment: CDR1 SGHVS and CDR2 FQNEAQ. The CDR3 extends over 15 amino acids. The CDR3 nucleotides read TGTGCCAGCAGCTTTGAGACAGGGTTGTATTCACCCCTCCACTTT. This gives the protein CASSFETGLYSPLHF.

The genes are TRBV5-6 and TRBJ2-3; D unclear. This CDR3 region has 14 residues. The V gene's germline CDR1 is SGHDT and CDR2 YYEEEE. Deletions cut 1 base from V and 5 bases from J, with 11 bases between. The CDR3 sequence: CASSLSVILDTQYF. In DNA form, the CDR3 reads TGTGCCAGCAGCTTGAGCGTTATATTAGATACGCAGTATTTT.

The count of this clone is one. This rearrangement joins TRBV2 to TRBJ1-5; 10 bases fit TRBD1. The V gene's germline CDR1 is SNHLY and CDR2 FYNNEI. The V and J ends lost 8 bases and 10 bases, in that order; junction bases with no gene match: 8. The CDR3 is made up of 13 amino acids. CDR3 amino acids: CASGAGTGVPQHF. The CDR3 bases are TGTGCCAGCGGAGCCGGGACAGGGGTACCCCAGCATTTT.

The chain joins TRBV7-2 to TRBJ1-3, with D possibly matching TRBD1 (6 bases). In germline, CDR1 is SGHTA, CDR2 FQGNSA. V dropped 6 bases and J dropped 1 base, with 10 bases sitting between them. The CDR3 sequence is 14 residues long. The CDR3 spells CASSRTGSGNTIYF. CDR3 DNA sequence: TGTGCCAGCAGTAGAACAGGGTCTGGAAACACCATATATTTT.

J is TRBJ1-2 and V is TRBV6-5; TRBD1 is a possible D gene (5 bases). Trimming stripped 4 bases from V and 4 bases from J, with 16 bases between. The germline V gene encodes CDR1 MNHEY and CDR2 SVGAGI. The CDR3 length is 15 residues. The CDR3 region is CASSLLVGQSYGYTF. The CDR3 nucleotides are TGTGCCAGCAGTTTACTCGTGGGGCAGTCCTATGGCTACACCTTC.

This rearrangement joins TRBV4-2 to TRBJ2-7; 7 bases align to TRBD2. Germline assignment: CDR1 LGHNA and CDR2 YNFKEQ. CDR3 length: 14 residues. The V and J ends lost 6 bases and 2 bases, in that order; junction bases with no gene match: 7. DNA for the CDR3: TGTGCCAGCAGTCCCCCGGGGGGAGCCTACGAGCAGTACTTC. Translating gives CASSPPGGAYEQYF.

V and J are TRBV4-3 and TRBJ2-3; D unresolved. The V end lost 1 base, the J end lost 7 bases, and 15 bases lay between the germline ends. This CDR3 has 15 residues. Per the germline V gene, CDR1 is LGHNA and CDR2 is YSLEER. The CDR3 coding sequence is TGCGCCAGCAGCCAAGGAGGTTCTCAACCGCATACGCAGTATTTT. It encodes CASSQGGSQPHTQYF.

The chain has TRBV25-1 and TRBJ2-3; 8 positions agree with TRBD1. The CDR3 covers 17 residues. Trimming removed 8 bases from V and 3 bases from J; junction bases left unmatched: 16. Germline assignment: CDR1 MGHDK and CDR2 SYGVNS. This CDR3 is CASERRGAGGATDTQYF. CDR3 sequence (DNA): TGTGCCAGCGAACGAAGGGGGGCAGGGGGCGCAACAGATACGCAGTATTTT.

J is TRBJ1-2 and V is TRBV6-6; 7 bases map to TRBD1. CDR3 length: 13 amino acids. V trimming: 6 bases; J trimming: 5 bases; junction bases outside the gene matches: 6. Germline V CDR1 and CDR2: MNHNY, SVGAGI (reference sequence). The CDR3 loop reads CASSPDRWYGYTF. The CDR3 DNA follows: TGTGCCAGCAGCCCGGACAGGTGGTATGGCTACACCTTC.

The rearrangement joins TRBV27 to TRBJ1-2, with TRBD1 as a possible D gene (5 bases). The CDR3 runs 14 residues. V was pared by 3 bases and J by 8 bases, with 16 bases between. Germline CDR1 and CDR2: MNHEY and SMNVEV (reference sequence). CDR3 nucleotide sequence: TGTGCCAGCAGTTTCCGGGACTCAGGGCGGGGCTACACCTTC. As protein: CASSFRDSGRGYTF.

In nucleotides, the CDR3 is TGTGCCAGCAGCTTAGCCGGGACCTACGAGCAGTACTTC. The encoded protein is CASSLAGTYEQYF. The rearrangement uses TRBV7-2 and TRBJ2-7; possible D gene TRBD2, 5 bases. CDR1 is SGHTA and CDR2 is FQGNSA in the germline V gene. V was clipped by 0 bases and J by 2 bases, with 5 bases between them. The CDR3 consists of 13 residues.

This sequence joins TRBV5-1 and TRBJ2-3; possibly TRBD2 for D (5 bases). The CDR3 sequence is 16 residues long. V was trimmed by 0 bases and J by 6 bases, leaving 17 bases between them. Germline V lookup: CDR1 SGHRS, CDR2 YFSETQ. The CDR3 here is CASSLATGMRHDTQYF. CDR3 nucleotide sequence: TGCGCCAGCAGCTTGGCGACGGGGATGCGCCACGATACGCAGTATTTT.

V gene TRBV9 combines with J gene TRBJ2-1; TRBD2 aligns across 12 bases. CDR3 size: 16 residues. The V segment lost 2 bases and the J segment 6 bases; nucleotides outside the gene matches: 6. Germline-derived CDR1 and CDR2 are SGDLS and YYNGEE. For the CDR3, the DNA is TGTGCCAGCAGCGTTTCTAGCGGGAGGGCCATCAATGAGCAGTTCTTC. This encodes CASSVSSGRAINEQFF.

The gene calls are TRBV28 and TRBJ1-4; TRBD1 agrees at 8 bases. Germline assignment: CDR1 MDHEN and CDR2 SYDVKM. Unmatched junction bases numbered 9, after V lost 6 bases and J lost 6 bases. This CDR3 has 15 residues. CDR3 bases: TGTGCCAGCAGCCCATGGCAGGGGGCGGATGAAAAACTGTTTTTT. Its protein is CASSPWQGADEKLFF.

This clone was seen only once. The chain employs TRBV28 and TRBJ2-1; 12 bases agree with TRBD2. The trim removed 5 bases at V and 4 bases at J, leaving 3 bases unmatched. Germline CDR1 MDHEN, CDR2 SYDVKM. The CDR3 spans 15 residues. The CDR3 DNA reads TGTGCCAGCAGTCCGACTAGCGGGGGATACAATGAGCAGTTCTTC. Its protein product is CASSPTSGGYNEQFF. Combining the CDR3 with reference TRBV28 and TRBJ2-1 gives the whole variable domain DVKVTQSSRYLVKRTGEKVFLECVQDMDHENMFWYRQDPGLGLRLIYFSYDVKMKEKGDIPEGYSVSREKKERFSLILESASTNQTSMYLCASSPTSGGYNEQFFGPGTRLTVL.

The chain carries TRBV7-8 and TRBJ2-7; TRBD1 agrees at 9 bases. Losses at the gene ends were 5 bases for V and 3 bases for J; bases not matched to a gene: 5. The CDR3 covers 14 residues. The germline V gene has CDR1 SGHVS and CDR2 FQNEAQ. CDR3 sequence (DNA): TGTGCCAGCAGCCTGGACAGGGGAAGCTACGAGCAGTACTTC. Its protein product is CASSLDRGSYEQYF.

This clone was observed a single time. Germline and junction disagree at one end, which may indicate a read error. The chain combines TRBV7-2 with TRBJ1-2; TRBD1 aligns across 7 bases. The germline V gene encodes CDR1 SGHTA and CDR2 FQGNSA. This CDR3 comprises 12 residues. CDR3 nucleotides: TGTGCCAGCAGCTTGGGGGGTCGGCAGGGGGTCTTC. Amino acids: CASSLGGRQGVF.

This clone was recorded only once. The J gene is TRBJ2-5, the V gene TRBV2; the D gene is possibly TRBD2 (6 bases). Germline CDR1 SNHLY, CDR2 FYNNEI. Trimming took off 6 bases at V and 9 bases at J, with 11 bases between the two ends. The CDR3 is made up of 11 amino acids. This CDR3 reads CASRWEVPQYF. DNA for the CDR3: TGTGCCAGCAGGTGGGAGGTCCCCCAGTACTTC.

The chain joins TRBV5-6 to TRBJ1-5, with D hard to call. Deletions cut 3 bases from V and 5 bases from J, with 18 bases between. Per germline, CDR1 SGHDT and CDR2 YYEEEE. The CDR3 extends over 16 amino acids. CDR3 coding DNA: TGTGCCAGCAGCTCATGGCATGGCCAGTTGGATCAGCCCCAGCATTTT. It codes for CASSSWHGQLDQPQHF. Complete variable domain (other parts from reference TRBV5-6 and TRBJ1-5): DAGVTQSPTHLIKTRGQQVTLRCSPKSGHDTVSWYQQALGQGPQFIFQYYEEEERQRGNFPDRFSGHQFPNYSSELNVNALLLGDSALYLCASSSWHGQLDQPQHFGDGTRLSIL.

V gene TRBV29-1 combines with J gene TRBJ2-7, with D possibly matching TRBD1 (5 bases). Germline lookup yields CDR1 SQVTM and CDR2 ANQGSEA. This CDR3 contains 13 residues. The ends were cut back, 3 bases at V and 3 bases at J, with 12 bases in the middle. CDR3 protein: CSVDGQGGYEQYF. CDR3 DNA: TGCAGCGTTGACGGGCAGGGCGGCTACGAGCAGTACTTC.